Presented here are 29 T cell receptor beta chains from one specimen sequenced in a study of Tregs in tolerant kidney transplant recipients. Clones were read by immunoSEQ multiplex PCR, and TCRdb kept only the in-frame ones, dropping some. The sample includes 30,000 or so clones. Sequenced here: CD8+ T cells from blood, sampled before the transplant. Every receptor here comes from a human donor who received a combined kidney and bone marrow transplant.

On this clone itself: The read falls 3 residues short of the CDR3 end, and the missing part is taken from the germline J gene. The genes are TRBV20-1 and TRBJ2-7; TRBD2 aligns across 16 bases. This CDR3 has 15 residues. V was pared by 5 bases and J by 2 bases, with 3 bases of the junction left unmatched. Germline V gene data show CDR1 as DFQATT and CDR2 as SNEGSKA (reference sequence). CDR3 region: CSAPGTSGRAYEQYF. CDR3 bases read: TGCAGTGCTCCCGGGACTAGCGGGAGGGCCTACGAG.

To note about this clone: Read sequence stops 3 residues before the CDR3 end, and the germline J gene provides the missing end. The rearrangement joins TRBV7-9 to TRBJ2-1, with 7 bases matching TRBD2. J gave up 4 bases and V 5 bases, and 8 bases lay outside the gene matches. The CDR3 runs to 15 residues. The germline V gene encodes CDR1 SEHNR and CDR2 FQNEAQ (reference sequence). The CDR3 reads CASSPIAGFYNEQFF. Partial CDR3 DNA: TGTGCCAGCAGCCCGATAGCGGGCTTTTACAATGAG.

CDR3 DNA (partial): TGTGCCACCCCAGGACAGGGGAGCAATCAGCCC. This gives the protein CATPGQGSNQP. The CDR3, in full, reads CATPGQGSNQPQHF. The chain is built from TRBV2 and TRBJ1-5, with 9 bases aligning to TRBD1. The DNA ends 3 residues before the CDR3 does, and the rest of the CDR3 is filled in from the germline J gene. The CDR3 is 14 residues long. Germline CDR1 SNHLY, CDR2 FYNNEI. V lost 10 bases and J lost 1; bases outside the gene matches: 5.

On this clone itself: The DNA ends 3 residues before the CDR3 does, and the rest of the CDR3 is filled in from the germline J gene. Other DNA variants within this sample encode the same CDR3. The chain combines TRBV20-1 with TRBJ2-7; 7 positions match TRBD2. Germline V CDR1 and CDR2: DFQATT, SNEGSKA (reference sequence). This CDR3 contains 13 residues. The DNA read from the CDR3 is TGCAGGGCAAGCGGGAAAATGGTCTACGAG. Protein sequence: CRASGKMVYE. The full CDR3 protein reads CRASGKMVYEQYF.

About this clone itself: Coverage ceases 3 residues before the CDR3 finishes, and the germline J gene fills in the end. The chain links TRBV6-2 or TRBV6-3 to TRBJ2-1; 10 positions agree with TRBD2. V gave up 4 bases and J gave up 3 bases; unmatched junction bases: 3. CDR1 and CDR2 from the germline V gene are MNHEY and SVGEGT. This CDR3 has 15 residues. The CDR3 loop reads CASSWRLAGYNEQFF. CDR3 bases read: TGTGCCAGCAGTTGGAGACTAGCGGGCTACAATGAG.

A note on this clone: The CDR3 end falls 3 residues outside the read, so it is completed with the germline J gene. The V call is TRBV19, the J call TRBJ1-4, with D perhaps TRBD1 (5 bases). V was clipped by 0 bases and J by 8 bases, with 7 bases between them. Germline V gives CDR1 LNHDA, CDR2 SQIVND (reference sequence). The CDR3 runs to 13 residues. Incomplete CDR3 DNA: TGTGCCAGTAGTATAGAGACAGAGGAAAAA. The encoded protein is CASSIETEEK. The full CDR3 protein is CASSIETEEKLFF. Using reference TRBV19 and TRBJ1-4 for the parts outside the CDR3, the full variable domain is DGGITQSPKYLFRKEGQNVTLSCEQNLNHDAMYWYRQDPGQGLRLIYYSQIVNDFQKGDIAEGYSVSREKKESFPLTVTSAQKNPTAFYLCASSIETEEKLFFGSGTQLSVL.

This clone is labeled medium-sized (0.01 to 0.1%) based on frequency. The read ends 3 residues shy of where the CDR3 ends; the end is completed using the germline J gene. V gene TRBV6-8 combines with J gene TRBJ2-7, with D perhaps matching TRBD2 (5 bases). Per the germline V gene, CDR1 is MNHGY and CDR2 is SAAAGT. V gave up 5 bases and J gave up 0 bases, with 11 bases separating them. This CDR3 has 14 amino acids. CDR3 sequence reads: CASSPAEFSYEQYF. The CDR3 bases that were read are TGTGCCAGCAGTCCAGCGGAGTTCTCCTACGAG.

Comment on this clone: Sequencing ends 3 residues short of the CDR3 end; the germline J gene provides the rest. The V call is TRBV30, the J call TRBJ2-7; 10 bases are a match to TRBD1. J gave up 4 bases and V 6 bases, and 9 bases lay outside the gene matches. The CDR3 runs 14 residues. CDR1 is GTSNPN and CDR2 is SVGIG in the germline V gene (reference sequence). The chain's CDR3 is CACLLRQGAYEQYF. The CDR3 bases that were read are TGTGCCTGCCTTCTGCGACAGGGGGCTTACGAG.

Points on this clone: Read sequence stops 3 residues before the CDR3 end, and the germline J gene provides the missing end. The rearrangement links TRBV2 to TRBJ2-7; 9 bases agree with TRBD1. Germline V gene lookup returns CDR1 SNHLY and CDR2 FYNNEI. The junction had 9 bases not matched to a gene; V was cut back by 7 bases and J by 5 bases. There are 14 residues in the CDR3. This CDR3 is CASNPGQGAHEQYF. The covered CDR3 bases are TGTGCCAGCAATCCGGGACAGGGTGCCCACGAG.

As to this clone: The read gets to within 3 residues of the CDR3 end, and the germline J gene fills in the rest. The V call is TRBV7-9, the J call TRBJ2-5, with 8 bases fitting TRBD1. V was pared by 4 bases and J by 7 bases, with 11 bases of the junction left unmatched. Germline V gene lookup returns CDR1 SEHNR and CDR2 FQNEAQ (reference sequence). The length of the CDR3 is 15 residues. This chain's CDR3 is CASSSPGGGGGTQYF. The part of the CDR3 DNA that was read is TGTGCCAGCAGCTCGCCAGGGGGCGGAGGGGGGACC.

The CDR3 region is CASSKLAGHYEQYF. The covered CDR3 bases are TGTGCCAGCAGCAAACTAGCGGGGCACTACGAG. The chain uses TRBV7-9 and TRBJ2-7, with 10 nucleotides matching TRBD2. With the read ending 3 residues before the CDR3 end, the germline J gene is used to fill in that end. Trimming at V came to 5 bases and at J to 3 bases, leaving 4 bases not matched to a gene. Germline V CDR1 and CDR2: SEHNR, FQNEAQ (reference sequence). The CDR3 has 14 amino acids.

About this clone: The CDR3 goes on 3 residues after the read ends, and that part is filled in from the germline J gene. V usage is TRBV5-1 and J usage is TRBJ2-1; 9 bases match TRBD1. Germline loops: CDR1 SGHRS, CDR2 YFSETQ. The CDR3 is 14 amino acids. Trimming removed 0 bases from V and 8 bases from J; junction bases left unmatched: 3. The DNA read from the CDR3 is TGCGCCAGCAGCTTGGCGGGACAGGGTTATGAG. Translating it yields CASSLAGQGYE. The CDR3, in full, reads CASSLAGQGYEQFF. Drawing the rest from reference TRBV5-1 and TRBJ2-1, the complete variable domain is KAGVTQTPRYLIKTRGQQVTLSCSPISGHRSVSWYQQTPGQGLQFLFEYFSETQRNKGNFPGRFSGRQFSNSRSEMNVSTLELGDSALYLCASSLAGQGYEQFFGPGTRLTVL.

Concerning this clone: The read gets to within 3 residues of the CDR3 end, and the germline J gene fills in the rest. This sequence joins TRBV19 and TRBJ2-2; D not resolved. Trimming stripped 5 bases from V and 6 bases from J, with 13 bases between. Germline-derived CDR1 and CDR2 are LNHDA and SQIVND (reference sequence). The CDR3 sequence is 14 residues long. The CDR3 loop is CASSPQGPPGELFF. The sequenced part of the CDR3 DNA is TGTGCCAGTAGTCCCCAAGGGCCCCCCGGGGAG.

The CDR3 bases that were read are TGTGCCTCCCGCGCAGGTCCTAACACCGGGGAG. It specifies CASRAGPNTGE. In full, the CDR3 reads CASRAGPNTGELFF. The chain joins TRBV19 to TRBJ2-2; no reliable D call. With the read ending 3 residues before the CDR3 end, the germline J gene is used to fill in that end. CDR1 and CDR2 from the germline V gene are LNHDA and SQIVND (reference sequence). There are 14 residues in the CDR3. The germline V and J ends were trimmed by 11 bases and 2 bases, with 15 bases remaining between them.

For this clone: Read coverage stops 3 residues before the CDR3 terminus; the germline J gene supplies the remainder. The chain couples TRBV5-1 to TRBJ2-3, with TRBD2 identical over 12 bases. V shed 4 bases, J shed 2 bases, and the junction held 5 bases outside the gene matches. CDR1 and CDR2 (germline): SGHRS, YFSETQ. CDR3 length equals 16 residues. The part of the CDR3 DNA that was read is TGCGCCAGCAGCCACGGACTAGCGGGGCTCACAGATACG. Protein product: CASSHGLAGLTDT. The full-length CDR3 reads as CASSHGLAGLTDTQYF.

Note on this clone: From the germline J gene comes the end of the CDR3, since the read stops 3 residues before it. The chain joins TRBV5-6 to TRBJ1-4; 7 bases line up with TRBD1. From germline, CDR1 is SGHDT and CDR2 YYEEEE. This CDR3 has 14 amino acids. V gave up 2 bases and J gave up 8 bases; unmatched junction bases: 6. The CDR3 protein is CASSFRGLGEKLFF. The CDR3 DNA, read in part, is TGTGCCAGCAGCTTCAGGGGGTTAGGCGAAAAA. Combining the CDR3 with reference TRBV5-6 and TRBJ1-4 gives the whole variable domain DAGVTQSPTHLIKTRGQQVTLRCSPKSGHDTVSWYQQALGQGPQFIFQYYEEEERQRGNFPDRFSGHQFPNYSSELNVNALLLGDSALYLCASSFRGLGEKLFFGSGTQLSVL.

Comment on this clone: From the germline J gene comes the end of the CDR3, since the read stops 3 residues before it. The chain combines TRBV19 with TRBJ1-2; the D is unclear. The CDR3 totals 13 residues. The V gene's germline CDR1 is LNHDA and CDR2 SQIVND (reference sequence). Trimming removed 3 bases from V and 0 bases from J, with 5 bases in between. The sequenced part of the CDR3 DNA is TGTGCCAGTAGTATGCGGGCTAACTATGGC. It specifies CASSMRANYG. The whole CDR3 region reads CASSMRANYGYTF.

Incomplete CDR3 DNA: TGCAGTGCTAGAGCAACTCTGGGACAGGGGGCTGGACAGCCC. As protein: CSARATLGQGAGQP. The CDR3, in full, reads CSARATLGQGAGQPQHF. The V and J genes are TRBV20-1 and TRBJ1-5; 12 bases line up with TRBD1. Coverage ceases 3 residues before the CDR3 finishes, and the germline J gene fills in the end. The CDR3 is 17 residues long. V was clipped by 1 base and J by 7 bases; unmatched bases: 11. Germline CDR1 DFQATT, CDR2 SNEGSKA (reference sequence).

Remarks on this clone: The read is 3 residues too short to cover the CDR3 end, so that end is filled in from the germline J gene. V usage is TRBV7-2 and J usage is TRBJ2-7, with 8 nucleotides matching TRBD1. CDR1 SGHTA and CDR2 FQGNSA come from the germline V gene. This CDR3 is built from 14 residues. Germline trimming cut 2 bases from V and 2 bases from J; bases unmatched to any gene: 2. CDR3 sequence: CASSLMTGAYEQYF. The covered CDR3 bases are TGTGCCAGCAGCTTAATGACAGGGGCCTACGAG.

To note about this clone: Coverage ceases 3 residues before the CDR3 finishes, and the germline J gene fills in the end. V usage is TRBV5-4 and J usage is TRBJ2-1, with TRBD2 as a possible D gene (6 bases). The ends were cut back, 4 bases at V and 9 bases at J, with 14 bases in the middle. CDR1 and CDR2 from the germline V gene are SGHNT and YYREEE (reference sequence). The CDR3 loop spans 13 amino acids. Partial CDR3 DNA: TGTGCCAGCAGCCAGGACTATTATCCTGAG. This translates into CASSQDYYPE. The whole CDR3 sequence is CASSQDYYPEQFF. Supplemented by reference TRBV5-4 and TRBJ2-1, the full variable domain reads ETGVTQSPTHLIKTRGQQVTLRCSSQSGHNTVSWYQQALGQGPQFIFQYYREEENGRGNFPPRFSGLQFPNYSSELNVNALELDDSALYLCASSQDYYPEQFFGPGTRLTVL.

With respect to this clone: The read stops 3 residues short of the end of the CDR3; the missing end is completed from the germline J gene. The same CDR3 can be traced to other DNA sequences in this sample. The rearrangement joins TRBV18 to TRBJ2-7; TRBD1 matches 7 bases. CDR3 length: 13 amino acids. Germline values: CDR1 KGHSH, CDR2 LQKENI. V lost 2 bases and J lost 3; bases outside the gene matches: 1. The CDR3 protein is CASSPRDSYEQYF. CDR3 DNA (partial): TGTGCCAGCTCACCAAGGGACAGCTACGAG.

Of note for this clone: The DNA ends 3 residues before the CDR3 does, and the rest of the CDR3 is filled in from the germline J gene. The chain uses TRBV19 and TRBJ2-3, with TRBD1 identical over 7 bases. Looked up from germline, CDR1 is LNHDA and CDR2 is SQIVND (reference sequence). The CDR3 length is 13 residues. J gave up 0 bases and V 9 bases, and 3 bases lay outside the gene matches. The CDR3 bases that were read are TGTGCCAGCTGGGACAGTAGCACAGATACG. It translates to CASWDSSTDT. From start to end, the CDR3 is CASWDSSTDTQYF.

In regard to this clone: The read ends 3 residues shy of where the CDR3 ends; the end is completed using the germline J gene. The chain combines TRBV2 with TRBJ2-1; TRBD1 is a possible D gene (5 bases). CDR3 length equals 16 residues. Trimming left V 1 base short and J 2 bases short, with 12 bases between. Germline V CDR1 and CDR2: SNHLY, FYNNEI. The CDR3 spells CASSEGPAGPYNEQFF. CDR3 bases read: TGTGCCAGCAGTGAAGGACCCGCAGGGCCCTACAATGAG.

With respect to this clone: The read gets to within 3 residues of the CDR3 end, and the germline J gene fills in the rest. The V call is TRBV19, the J call TRBJ2-4, with TRBD2 identical over 9 bases. Per the germline V gene, CDR1 is LNHDA and CDR2 is SQIVND (reference sequence). Trimming removed 6 bases from V and 0 bases from J; junction bases left unmatched: 6. The CDR3 is 16 residues long. CDR3 in amino acids: CASSELAGGAKNIQYF. CDR3 DNA (partial): TGTGCCAGTAGCGAACTAGCGGGTGGAGCCAAAAACATT.

Concerning this clone: The CDR3 end lies 3 residues beyond the end of the read and is filled in from the germline J gene. The chain recombines TRBV29-1 with TRBJ2-7; weak D call: TRBD2 (5 bases). Trimming removed 0 bases from V and 0 bases from J, with 9 bases in between. This CDR3 is built from 14 residues. Germline V gene sequence: CDR1 SQVTM, CDR2 ANQGSEA. This chain's CDR3 is CSVEDGDSSYEQYF. The part of the CDR3 DNA that was read is TGCAGCGTTGAAGACGGGGATAGCTCCTACGAG.

Points on this clone: The CDR3 end lies 3 residues beyond the end of the read and is filled in from the germline J gene. The chain combines TRBV11-3 with TRBJ2-1, with TRBD2 as a possible D gene (6 bases). Germline-derived CDR1 and CDR2 are SGHNT and YENEEA. The V end was cut by 3 bases, the J end by 7 bases, with 16 bases between. The CDR3 contains 15 residues. Here the CDR3 reads CASSLGWQAGNEQFF. CDR3 bases read: TGTGCCAGCAGCTTGGGGTGGCAAGCGGGTAATGAG.

A remark on this clone: The read terminates 3 residues ahead of where the CDR3 ends, so the germline J gene completes it. The rearrangement joins TRBV4-2 to TRBJ1-1; the D is unclear. The CDR3 extends over 12 amino acids. V lost 9 bases and J lost 7, with 15 bases in between. CDR1 and CDR2 from the germline V gene are LGHNA and YNFKEQ. The sequenced CDR3 bases are TGTGCCAGTGCGATCACGGGGAATGAA. Translated: CASAITGNE. The full-length CDR3 reads as CASAITGNEAFF.

CDR3 bases read: TGCAGTGCTAGAGATTACCCTAGCGGGTACACAGATACG. Its translation is CSARDYPSGYTDT. The entire CDR3 protein is CSARDYPSGYTDTQYF. The chain couples TRBV20-1 to TRBJ2-3; 8 bases match TRBD2. The read halts 3 residues ahead of the CDR3 end, with the missing end drawn from the germline J gene. Per germline, CDR1 DFQATT and CDR2 SNEGSKA (reference sequence). There are 16 residues in the CDR3. V trimming: 0 bases; J trimming: 2 bases; junction bases outside the gene matches: 7.

To note about this clone: Read coverage stops 3 residues before the CDR3 terminus; the germline J gene supplies the remainder. This rearrangement joins TRBV10-2 to TRBJ1-1, with D perhaps matching TRBD1 (6 bases). The germline V gene encodes CDR1 WSHSY and CDR2 SAAADI. This CDR3 is 17 amino acids long. Trimming shortened V by 0 bases and J by 0 bases, and 14 bases separated the two germline ends. CDR3 DNA (partial): TGCGCCAGCAGTGAGTCGCGGACAGCTCTTATGAACACTGAA. Its translation: CASSESRTALMNTE. The entire CDR3 is CASSESRTALMNTEAFF.